The sequence of this TCR beta chain was determined in a study of early T cells in non-severe SARS-CoV-2 infection. The wider study: Bulk RNA taken from unsorted whole blood was sequenced, leaving chains unpaired. General observations from the study: Anti-spike CD8 specificities were favored by VDJdb matching, whose results missed private and CD4 specificities.

About this clonotype: Its specificity is unknown.

With 5 bases removed from V and 1 base from J, the gap between germline ends came to 11 bases. Germline values: CDR1 LNHDA, CDR2 SQIVND (reference sequence). This CDR3 region has 14 residues. The TCR library protocol attached unique molecular identifiers to the individual cDNA molecules. In TCRdb, the 5' RACE reads were re-called with MiXCR into one record per CDR3 protein. Of 30,000 to 35,000 distinct CDR3 sequences in the sample, around 7% are singletons; the top ten hold less than 3%. This sequence was found in an adult who was a healthcare worker with PCR-confirmed SARS-CoV-2 infection or an uninfected control (not recorded which). Specimen: whole blood. This chain uses TRBV19 with TRBJ1-2; unclear D gene. CDR3 amino acids: CASSSGRVNYGYTF. DNA for the CDR3: TGTGCCAGTAGTTCCGGGAGGGTTAACTATGGCTACACCTTC.